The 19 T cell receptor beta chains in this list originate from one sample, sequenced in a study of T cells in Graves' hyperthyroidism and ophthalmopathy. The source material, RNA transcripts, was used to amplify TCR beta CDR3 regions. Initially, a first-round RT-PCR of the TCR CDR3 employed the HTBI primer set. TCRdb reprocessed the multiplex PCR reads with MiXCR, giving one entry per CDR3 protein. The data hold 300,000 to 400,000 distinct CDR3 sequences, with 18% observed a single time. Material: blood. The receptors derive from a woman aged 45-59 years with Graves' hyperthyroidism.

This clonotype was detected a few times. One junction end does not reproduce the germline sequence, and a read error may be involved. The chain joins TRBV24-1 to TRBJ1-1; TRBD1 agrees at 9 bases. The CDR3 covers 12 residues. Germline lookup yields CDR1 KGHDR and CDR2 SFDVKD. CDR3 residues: CATSDRDRAFLF. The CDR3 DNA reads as TGTGCCACCAGTGATCGGGACAGGGCCTTTCTCTTT.

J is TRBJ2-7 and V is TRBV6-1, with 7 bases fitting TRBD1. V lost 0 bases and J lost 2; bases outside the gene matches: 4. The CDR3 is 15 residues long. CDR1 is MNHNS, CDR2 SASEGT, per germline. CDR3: CASSEALGQPYEQYF. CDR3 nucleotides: TGTGCCAGCAGTGAAGCTTTGGGACAGCCCTACGAGCAGTACTTC.

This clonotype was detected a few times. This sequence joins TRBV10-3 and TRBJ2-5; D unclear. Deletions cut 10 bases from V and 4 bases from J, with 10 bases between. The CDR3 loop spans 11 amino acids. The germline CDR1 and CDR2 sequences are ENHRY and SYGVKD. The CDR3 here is CASQDIETQYF. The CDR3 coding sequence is TGTGCCAGCCAAGATATAGAGACCCAGTACTTC.

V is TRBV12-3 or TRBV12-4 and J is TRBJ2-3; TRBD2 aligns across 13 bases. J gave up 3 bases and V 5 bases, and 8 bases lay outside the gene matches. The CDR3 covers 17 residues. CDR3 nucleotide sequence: TGTGCCAGCAGTGCCCGGACTAGCGGGGGAGAGACAGATACGCAGTATTTT. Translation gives CASSARTSGGETDTQYF.

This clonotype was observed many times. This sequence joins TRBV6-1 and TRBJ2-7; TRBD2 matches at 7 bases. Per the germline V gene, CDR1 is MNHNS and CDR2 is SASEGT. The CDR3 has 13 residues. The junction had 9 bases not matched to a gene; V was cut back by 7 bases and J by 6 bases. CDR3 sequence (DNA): TGTGCCAGCATCGAGCCAACGGGGGGCGAGCAGTACTTC. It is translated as CASIEPTGGEQYF.

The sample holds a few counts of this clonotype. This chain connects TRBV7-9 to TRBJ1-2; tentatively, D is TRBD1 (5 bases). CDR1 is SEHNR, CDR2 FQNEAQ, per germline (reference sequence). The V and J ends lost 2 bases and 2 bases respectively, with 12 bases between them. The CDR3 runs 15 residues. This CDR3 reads CASSLSSGENYGYTF. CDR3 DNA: TGTGCCAGCAGCTTAAGTTCGGGGGAAAACTATGGCTACACCTTC.

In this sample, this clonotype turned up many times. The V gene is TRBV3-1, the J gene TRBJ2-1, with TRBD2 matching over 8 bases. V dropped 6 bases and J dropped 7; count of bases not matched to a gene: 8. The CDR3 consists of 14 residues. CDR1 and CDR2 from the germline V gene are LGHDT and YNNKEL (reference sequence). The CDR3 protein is CASSRSGSGNEQFF. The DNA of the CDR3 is TGTGCCAGCAGTAGGAGCGGGAGTGGAAATGAGCAGTTCTTC.

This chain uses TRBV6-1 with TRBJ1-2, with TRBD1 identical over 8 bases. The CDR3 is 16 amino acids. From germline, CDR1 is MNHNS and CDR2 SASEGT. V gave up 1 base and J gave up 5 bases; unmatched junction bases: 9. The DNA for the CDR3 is TGTGCCAGCAGTGAAGTTCCAGGGGGCGATTATTATGGCTACACCTTC. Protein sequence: CASSEVPGGDYYGYTF.

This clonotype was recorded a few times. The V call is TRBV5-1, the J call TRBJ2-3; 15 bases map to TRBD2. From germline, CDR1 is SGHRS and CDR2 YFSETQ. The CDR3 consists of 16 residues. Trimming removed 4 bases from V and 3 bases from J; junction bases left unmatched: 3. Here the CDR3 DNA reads TGCGCCAGCAGCCCGGGACTAGCGGGGGGAACAGATACGCAGTATTTT. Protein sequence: CASSPGLAGGTDTQYF.

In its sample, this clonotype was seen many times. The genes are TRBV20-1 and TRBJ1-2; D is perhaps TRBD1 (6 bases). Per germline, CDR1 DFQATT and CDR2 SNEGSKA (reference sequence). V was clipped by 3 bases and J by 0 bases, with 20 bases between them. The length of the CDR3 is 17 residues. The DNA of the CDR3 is TGCAGTGCTAGCCTCTCCGAGAGGGGGGGTGCTAACTATGGCTACACCTTC. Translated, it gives CSASLSERGGANYGYTF.

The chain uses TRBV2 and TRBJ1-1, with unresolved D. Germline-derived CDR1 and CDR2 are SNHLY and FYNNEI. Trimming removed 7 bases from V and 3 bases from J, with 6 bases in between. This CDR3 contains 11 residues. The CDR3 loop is CASIQDTEAFF. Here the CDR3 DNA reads TGTGCCAGCATCCAGGACACTGAAGCTTTCTTT.

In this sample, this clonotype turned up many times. This chain's CDR3 is CASSRRSGTGVGYTF. The CDR3 DNA is TGTGCCAGCAGTAGAAGGTCGGGGACGGGGGTTGGCTACACCTTC. The chain joins TRBV12-3 or TRBV12-4 to TRBJ1-2; TRBD1 is a possible D gene (5 bases). The CDR3 has 15 residues. V was trimmed by 5 bases and J by 7 bases, leaving 20 bases between them.

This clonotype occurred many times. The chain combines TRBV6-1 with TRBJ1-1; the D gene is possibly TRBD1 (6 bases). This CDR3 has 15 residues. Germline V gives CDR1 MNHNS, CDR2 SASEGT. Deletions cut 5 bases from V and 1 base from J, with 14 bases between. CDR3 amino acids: CASSKRTAENTEAFF. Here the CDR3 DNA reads TGTGCCAGCAGTAAAAGGACAGCCGAGAACACTGAAGCTTTCTTT.

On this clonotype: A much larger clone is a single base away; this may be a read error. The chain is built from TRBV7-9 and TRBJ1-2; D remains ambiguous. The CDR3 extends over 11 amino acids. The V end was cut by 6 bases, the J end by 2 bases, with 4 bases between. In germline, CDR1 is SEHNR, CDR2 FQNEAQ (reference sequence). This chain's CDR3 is CASRTNYGYTF. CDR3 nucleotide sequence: TGTGCCAGCAGGACGAACTATGGCTACACCTTC. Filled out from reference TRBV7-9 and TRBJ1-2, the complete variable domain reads DTGVSQNPRHKITKRGQNVTFRCDPISEHNRLYWYRQTLGQGPEFLTYFQNEAQLEKSRLLSDRFSAERPKGSFSTLEIQRTEQGDSAMYLCASRTNYGYTFGSGTRLTVV.

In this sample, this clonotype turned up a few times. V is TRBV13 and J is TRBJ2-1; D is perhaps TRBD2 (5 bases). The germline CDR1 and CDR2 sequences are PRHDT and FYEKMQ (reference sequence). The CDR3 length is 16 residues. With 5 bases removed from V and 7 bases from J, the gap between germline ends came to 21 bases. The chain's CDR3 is CASSPTWAGVRNEQFF. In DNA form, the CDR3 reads TGTGCCAGCAGCCCCACCTGGGCGGGTGTCCGAAATGAGCAGTTCTTC.

The CDR3 nucleotides are TGCGCCAGCAGCTTGGGGGACGCTGGAAACACCATATATTTT. Residues: CASSLGDAGNTIYF. The chain couples TRBV5-1 to TRBJ1-3; possibly TRBD1 for D (5 bases). V was trimmed by 0 bases and J by 2 bases, leaving 6 bases between them. The CDR3 loop spans 14 amino acids. Germline CDR1 reads SGHRS; CDR2 reads YFSETQ. The whole variable domain, remainder taken from reference TRBV5-1 and TRBJ1-3, is KAGVTQTPRYLIKTRGQQVTLSCSPISGHRSVSWYQQTPGQGLQFLFEYFSETQRNKGNFPGRFSGRQFSNSRSEMNVSTLELGDSALYLCASSLGDAGNTIYFGEGSWLTVV.

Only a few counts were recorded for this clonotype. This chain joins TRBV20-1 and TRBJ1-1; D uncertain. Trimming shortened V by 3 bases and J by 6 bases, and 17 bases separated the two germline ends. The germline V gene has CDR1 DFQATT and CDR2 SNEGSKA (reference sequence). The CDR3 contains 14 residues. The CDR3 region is CSAREADAPSEAFF. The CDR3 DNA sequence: TGCAGTGCTAGGGAGGCAGATGCTCCGTCTGAAGCTTTCTTT.

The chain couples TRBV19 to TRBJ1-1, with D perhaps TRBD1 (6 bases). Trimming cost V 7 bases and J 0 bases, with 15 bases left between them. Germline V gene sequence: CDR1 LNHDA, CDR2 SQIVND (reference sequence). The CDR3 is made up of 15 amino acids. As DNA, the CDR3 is TGTGCCAGTAAAAGAACGGGGGCCTTGAACACTGAAGCTTTCTTT. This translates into CASKRTGALNTEAFF.

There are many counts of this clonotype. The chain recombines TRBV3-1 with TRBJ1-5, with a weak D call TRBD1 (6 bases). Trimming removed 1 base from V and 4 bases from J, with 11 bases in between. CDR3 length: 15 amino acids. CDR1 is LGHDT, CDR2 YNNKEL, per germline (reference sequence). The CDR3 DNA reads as TGTGCCAGCAGCCAAGGTGGGGGCACGAATCAGCCCCAGCATTTT. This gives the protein CASSQGGGTNQPQHF.